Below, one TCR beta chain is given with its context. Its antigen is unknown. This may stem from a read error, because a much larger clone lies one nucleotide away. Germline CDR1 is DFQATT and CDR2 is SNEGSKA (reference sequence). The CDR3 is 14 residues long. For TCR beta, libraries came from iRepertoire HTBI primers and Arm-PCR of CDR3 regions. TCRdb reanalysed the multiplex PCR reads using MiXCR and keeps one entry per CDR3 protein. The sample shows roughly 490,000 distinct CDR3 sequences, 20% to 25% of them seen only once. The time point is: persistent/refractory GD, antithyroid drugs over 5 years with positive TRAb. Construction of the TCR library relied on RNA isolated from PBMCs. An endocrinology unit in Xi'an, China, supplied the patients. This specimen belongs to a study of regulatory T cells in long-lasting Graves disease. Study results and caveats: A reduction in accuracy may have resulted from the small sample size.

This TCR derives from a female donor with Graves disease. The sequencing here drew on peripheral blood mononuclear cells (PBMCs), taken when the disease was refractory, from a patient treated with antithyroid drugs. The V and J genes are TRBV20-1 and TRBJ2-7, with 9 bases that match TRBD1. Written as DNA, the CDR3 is TGCAGTCCTAGAGGCGGGACAGGGTGGCACGAGCAGTACTTC. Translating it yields CSPRGGTGWHEQYF.